A single sample gave rise to the 16 T cell receptor beta chains below, sequenced in a study of regulatory T cells in long-lasting Graves disease. Both iRepertoire HTBI primers and Arm-PCR of CDR3 regions were used to build the TCR beta libraries. TCRdb redid the calling of the multiplex PCR reads with MiXCR, one entry per CDR3 protein. Of some 420,000 distinct CDR3 sequences in the sample, 22% were seen once. As for time point: persistent/refractory GD, antithyroid drugs over 5 years with positive TRAb. PBMCs provided the RNA from which the TCR library was made. Sample: peripheral blood mononuclear cells (PBMCs), taken when the disease was refractory, from a patient treated with antithyroid drugs. The receptors come from a female donor with Graves disease.

A word on this clonotype: This may be a read error, as it is one base from a much larger clone. CDR3 nucleotides: TGTGCCAGCGGACCCACAGGGGGCCGGAGAAACACCATATATTTT. Its protein product is CASGPTGGRRNTIYF. This rearrangement joins TRBV28 to TRBJ1-3, with TRBD1 matching over 9 bases. Germline V gives CDR1 MDHEN, CDR2 SYDVKM. J gave up 5 bases and V 8 bases, and 10 bases lay outside the gene matches. CDR3 size: 15 residues.

The V gene is TRBV3-1, the J gene TRBJ2-2; TRBD2 agrees at 8 bases. The J segment lost 6 bases and the V segment lost 2 bases, leaving 5 bases of the junction unmatched. The CDR3 spans 15 residues. Germline values: CDR1 LGHDT, CDR2 YNNKEL (reference sequence). CDR3 nucleotide sequence: TGTGCCAGCAGCCAATACGGGGGGGCCCCCGGGGAGCTGTTTTTT. It is translated as CASSQYGGAPGELFF.

This clonotype has more than one count but fewer than ten. The chain couples TRBV7-2 to TRBJ1-1, with D possibly being TRBD1 (6 bases). Germline-derived CDR1 and CDR2 are SGHTA and FQGNSA. The V gene lost 2 bases and the J gene lost 3 bases, with 25 bases spanning the gap. This CDR3 region has 19 residues. The CDR3 loop reads CASSLHQPGVIGLDTEAFF. As DNA, the CDR3 is TGTGCCAGCAGCTTACACCAACCAGGGGTAATAGGCTTAGACACTGAAGCTTTCTTT.

This clonotype was counted many times. The V and J genes are TRBV6-1 and TRBJ1-5; 9 bases match TRBD1. The CDR3 length is 15 residues. V lost 4 bases, J lost 5 bases, and 6 bases stayed unmatched. Germline-derived CDR1 and CDR2 are MNHNS and SASEGT. The CDR3 DNA reads TGTGCCAGCAGTGGACAGGGGGTCGGCGATCAGCCCCAGCATTTT. Protein product: CASSGQGVGDQPQHF.

Regarding this clonotype: A much larger clone differs from this one at a single base, so this may be a read error. The rearrangement links TRBV5-4 to TRBJ2-2; D gene unclear. V gave up 6 bases and J gave up 1 base, with 16 bases separating them. Germline-derived CDR1 and CDR2 are SGHNT and YYREEE (reference sequence). This CDR3 has 16 amino acids. The CDR3 loop is CASNFLTHGNTGELFF. The CDR3 nucleotides read TGTGCCAGCAACTTTCTGACTCACGGGAACACCGGGGAGCTGTTTTTT.

The chain combines TRBV9 with TRBJ2-7, with a weak D call TRBD2 (7 bases). Per the germline V gene, CDR1 is SGDLS and CDR2 is YYNGEE. Trimming cost V 0 bases and J 7 bases, with 14 bases left between them. This CDR3 spans 14 amino acids. The CDR3 nucleotides read TGTGCCAGCAGCGTAGGGGGGGGCCGTGAAGAGCAGTACTTC. Translation: CASSVGGGREEQYF. Using reference TRBV9 and TRBJ2-7 for the parts outside the CDR3, the full variable domain is DSGVTQTPKHLITATGQRVTLRCSPRSGDLSVYWYQQSLDQGLQFLIQYYNGEERAKGNILERFSAQQFPDLHSELNLSSLELGDSALYFCASSVGGGREEQYFGPGTRLTVT.

V usage is TRBV7-3 and J usage is TRBJ2-2; no definite D call. The germline CDR1 and CDR2 sequences are SGHTA and FQGTGA. The V and J ends lost 3 bases and 4 bases respectively, with 15 bases between them. The length of the CDR3 is 16 residues. CDR3 loop: CASSFTGPPTTGELFF. For the CDR3, the DNA is TGTGCCAGCAGCTTCACCGGGCCCCCAACCACCGGGGAGCTGTTTTTT.

This clonotype was seen many times. The chain uses TRBV10-3 and TRBJ1-5; 9 nucleotides align to TRBD1. Losses at the gene ends were 5 bases for V and 3 bases for J; bases not matched to a gene: 8. Germline CDR1 and CDR2: ENHRY and SYGVKD. The CDR3 length is 16 residues. The CDR3 nucleotides are TGTGCCATCAGTACTATGACAGGGGGGAACAATCAGCCCCAGCATTTT. Its translation is CAISTMTGGNNQPQHF.

This clonotype was detected many times. V gene TRBV28 combines with J gene TRBJ1-2; TRBD1 matches at 11 bases. Unmatched junction bases numbered 6, after V lost 2 bases and J lost 4 bases. CDR3 length: 16 amino acids. CDR1 is MDHEN and CDR2 is SYDVKM in the germline V gene. Here the CDR3 DNA reads TGTGCCAGCAGTTTAGCCGGGACAGGGGGTAGCTATGGCTACACCTTC. It encodes CASSLAGTGGSYGYTF.

This sequence joins TRBV6-4 and TRBJ1-1; D is unresolved. CDR1 is MRHNA and CDR2 is SNTAGT in the germline V gene. The CDR3 extends over 11 amino acids. Trimming took off 8 bases at V and 8 bases at J, with 12 bases between the two ends. The CDR3 sequence is CASGISSEAFF. The CDR3 DNA is TGTGCCAGCGGAATTAGCAGCGAAGCTTTCTTT.

V and J are TRBV7-3 and TRBJ2-2, with TRBD1 matching over 12 bases. Losses at the gene ends were 5 bases for V and 7 bases for J; bases not matched to a gene: 8. Germline V lookup: CDR1 SGHTA, CDR2 FQGTGA. CDR3 size: 16 residues. The CDR3 DNA reads TGTGCCAGCAGCCCCTCGGGACAGGGGGCTGGCGGGGAGCTGTTTTTT. Residues: CASSPSGQGAGGELFF.

The CDR3 reads CASSPGQGGTDTQYF. The CDR3 region has the DNA TGTGCCAGCAGCCCTGGACAGGGTGGCACAGATACGCAGTATTTT. The chain carries TRBV7-9 and TRBJ2-3, with 8 bases fitting TRBD1. The J segment lost 1 base and the V segment lost 5 bases, leaving 5 bases of the junction unmatched. Germline CDR1 reads SEHNR; CDR2 reads FQNEAQ (reference sequence). The CDR3 has 15 residues.

About this clonotype itself: This clone may be a read error of a much larger clone one base away. The chain is built from TRBV7-2 and TRBJ2-4; 8 bases align to TRBD2. CDR3 length equals 17 residues. Germline V gives CDR1 SGHTA, CDR2 FQGNSA. The CDR3 region is CASSVRAGGGAKNIRYF. The CDR3 nucleotides are TGTGCCAGCAGCGTACGCGCGGGAGGAGGGGCCAAAAACATTCGGTACTTC.

The table lists this clonotype with many counts. The chain is built from TRBV24-1 and TRBJ1-1; 7 bases agree with TRBD1. The CDR3 totals 13 residues. CDR1 is KGHDR and CDR2 is SFDVKD in the germline V gene. V gave up 4 bases and J gave up 11 bases; unmatched junction bases: 9. As DNA, the CDR3 is TGTGCCACCAGTGAACGCGAACAGGGGAAGGCTTTCTTT. It codes for CATSEREQGKAFF.

This clonotype was counted a few times. V gene TRBV5-1 combines with J gene TRBJ2-6, with TRBD1 matching over 8 bases. Looked up from germline, CDR1 is SGHRS and CDR2 is YFSETQ. The V segment lost 4 bases and the J segment 0 bases; nucleotides outside the gene matches: 21. CDR3 length equals 22 residues. This CDR3 is CASSKPEGHRGELISGANVLTF. The CDR3, as DNA: TGCGCCAGCAGCAAACCCGAGGGGCACAGGGGGGAATTGATCTCTGGGGCCAACGTCCTGACTTTC.

Many counts were recorded for this clonotype. The gene calls are TRBV2 and TRBJ2-5; D is uncertain. This CDR3 is 14 amino acids long. Trimming removed 7 bases from V and 0 bases from J, with 12 bases in between. CDR1 SNHLY and CDR2 FYNNEI come from the germline V gene. CDR3 protein: CASKPNGNQETQYF. CDR3 nucleotide sequence: TGTGCCAGCAAGCCTAATGGCAACCAAGAGACCCAGTACTTC.